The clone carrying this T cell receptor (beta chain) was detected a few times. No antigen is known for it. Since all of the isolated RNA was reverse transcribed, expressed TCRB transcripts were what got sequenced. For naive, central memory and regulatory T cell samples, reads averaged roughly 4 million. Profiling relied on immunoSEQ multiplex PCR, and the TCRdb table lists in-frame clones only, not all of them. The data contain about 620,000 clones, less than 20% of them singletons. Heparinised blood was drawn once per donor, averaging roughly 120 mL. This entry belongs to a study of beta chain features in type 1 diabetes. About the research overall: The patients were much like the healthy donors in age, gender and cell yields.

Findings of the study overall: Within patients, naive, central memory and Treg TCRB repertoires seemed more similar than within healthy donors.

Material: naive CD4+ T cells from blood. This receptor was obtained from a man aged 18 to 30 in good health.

The CDR3 DNA follows: TGTGCCAGCGGTACCTCCAGGGGGGACTATGGCTACACCTTC. Protein product: CASGTSRGDYGYTF. This chain links TRBV6-1 with TRBJ1-2; 7 nucleotides match TRBD1. Germline trimming cut 8 bases from V and 3 bases from J; bases unmatched to any gene: 9. The V gene's germline CDR1 is MNHNS and CDR2 SASEGT. The CDR3 runs to 14 residues.